These 14 T cell receptor beta chains share one sample of origin, sequenced in a study of blood T cell repertoires in COVID-19. Sequencing was performed with immunoSEQ multiplex PCR; in TCRdb, only in-frame clones are kept and a portion is missing. The sample includes about 170,000 clones, around four fifths of them seen just once. The sample consisted of peripheral blood. These receptors originate from a woman in her 70s with COVID-19, enrolled during active disease.

V is TRBV5-8 and J is TRBJ2-5; the match to TRBD1 covers 7 bases. The CDR3 covers 13 residues. With V trimmed by 1 base and J by 5 bases, 2 bases remained unmatched. The germline gives CDR1 SGHTS, CDR2 YDEGEE. Here the CDR3 DNA reads TGTGCCAGCAGCTTGAGGGGGCGGGAGACCCAGTACTTC. This codes for CASSLRGRETQYF.

The V gene is TRBV7-9, the J gene TRBJ2-6; 8 nucleotides agree with TRBD2. The CDR3 has 19 residues. Germline loops: CDR1 SEHNR, CDR2 FQNEAQ (reference sequence). V lost 1 base and J lost 1; bases outside the gene matches: 9. This CDR3 reads CASSLELAGTQSGANVLTF. CDR3 in DNA: TGTGCCAGCAGCTTAGAGTTAGCGGGAACCCAATCTGGGGCCAACGTCCTGACTTTC.

The V gene is TRBV5-4, the J gene TRBJ2-3; 7 bases agree with TRBD2. The CDR3 consists of 16 residues. CDR1 is SGHNT, CDR2 YYREEE, per germline (reference sequence). With V trimmed by 1 base and J by 4 bases, 9 bases remained unmatched. CDR3 sequence: CASSLRRERIADTQYF. The CDR3 region has the DNA TGTGCCAGCAGCTTGCGGCGGGAGAGGATCGCAGATACGCAGTATTTT.

This sequence joins TRBV11-2 and TRBJ2-5; tentatively, D is TRBD1 (5 bases). The CDR3 spans 14 residues. Trimming removed 1 base at V and 5 bases at J, with 11 bases between. CDR1 and CDR2 from the germline V gene are SGHAT and FQNNGV. CDR3 residues: CASSLAGLEETQYF. CDR3 DNA sequence: TGTGCCAGCAGCTTAGCAGGGCTTGAGGAGACCCAGTACTTC.

The chain carries TRBV5-4 and TRBJ1-2, with 8 bases that match TRBD1. Trimming took 0 bases from V and 4 from J; bases not matched to a gene: 8. This CDR3 spans 16 amino acids. The V gene's germline CDR1 is SGHNT and CDR2 YYREEE (reference sequence). This chain's CDR3 is CASSLVSGGVSYGYTF. The CDR3 DNA sequence: TGTGCCAGCAGCTTGGTGTCAGGGGGCGTTAGCTATGGCTACACCTTC.

V is TRBV2 and J is TRBJ2-5, with 7 bases identical to TRBD2. The V segment lost 4 bases and the J segment 4 bases; nucleotides outside the gene matches: 3. CDR1 is SNHLY, CDR2 FYNNEI, per germline. This CDR3 contains 13 residues. The CDR3 coding sequence is TGTGCCAGCAGTGCCCAGCGGGGAGAGACCCAGTACTTC. This translates into CASSAQRGETQYF.

The chain uses TRBV2 and TRBJ2-3; D might be TRBD2 (6 bases). The length of the CDR3 is 13 residues. V was cut by 5 bases and J by 0 bases, with 6 bases left in between. Germline V lookup: CDR1 SNHLY, CDR2 FYNNEI. CDR3 sequence reads: CASSRGSTDTQYF. Written as DNA, the CDR3 is TGTGCCAGCAGTCGGGGGAGCACAGATACGCAGTATTTT.

The chain joins TRBV2 to TRBJ1-1; TRBD1 aligns across 11 bases. Per germline, CDR1 SNHLY and CDR2 FYNNEI. The V segment lost 2 bases and the J segment 4 bases; nucleotides outside the gene matches: 3. CDR3 size: 15 residues. CDR3 coding DNA: TGTGCCAGCAGTGAAATGGGACAGGGGGTCACTGAAGCTTTCTTT. The encoded protein is CASSEMGQGVTEAFF.

The chain carries TRBV30 and TRBJ1-1; the D gene is possibly TRBD1 (5 bases). V shed 4 bases and J shed 6 bases, with 15 bases lying between them. The CDR3 length is 13 residues. The V gene's germline CDR1 is GTSNPN and CDR2 SVGIG (reference sequence). In nucleotides, the CDR3 is TGTGCCTGGAAAGGAGCGGGGGTGGCTGAAGCTTTCTTT. Translated: CAWKGAGVAEAFF.

The chain uses TRBV5-1 and TRBJ2-1, with TRBD2 identical over 14 bases. Germline trimming cut 0 bases from V and 0 bases from J; bases unmatched to any gene: 8. CDR3 length: 20 amino acids. Germline loops: CDR1 SGHRS, CDR2 YFSETQ. The CDR3 region is CASSLAGTSGSQSSYNEQFF. The CDR3 DNA reads TGCGCCAGCAGCTTGGCAGGGACTAGCGGGAGCCAGAGCTCCTACAATGAGCAGTTCTTC.

The rearrangement uses TRBV27 and TRBJ1-4; D call uncertain. The V end lost 9 bases, the J end lost 7 bases, and 18 bases lay between the germline ends. The CDR3 is made up of 14 amino acids. The germline gives CDR1 MNHEY, CDR2 SMNVEV (reference sequence). Here the CDR3 reads CASGKEGRVEKLFF. The DNA of the CDR3 is TGTGCCAGTGGGAAGGAGGGTCGGGTTGAAAAACTGTTTTTT.

The chain combines TRBV9 with TRBJ1-3, with D perhaps matching TRBD1 (6 bases). The V gene lost 0 bases and the J gene lost 2 bases, with 15 bases spanning the gap. The CDR3 consists of 17 residues. Germline CDR1 reads SGDLS; CDR2 reads YYNGEE. This CDR3 reads CASSVASIPGAGNTIYF. DNA for the CDR3: TGTGCCAGCAGCGTAGCTTCGATTCCAGGGGCTGGAAACACCATATATTTT.

The chain combines TRBV3-1 (or the pseudogene TRBV3-2) with TRBJ2-1; no firm D call. This CDR3 has 13 amino acids. Trimming took off 2 bases at V and 10 bases at J, with 12 bases between the two ends. The germline CDR1 and CDR2 sequences are LGHDT and YNNKEL (reference sequence). The CDR3 sequence is CASSQSSTGEQFF. The CDR3 DNA sequence: TGTGCCAGCAGCCAATCGTCGACCGGGGAGCAGTTCTTC.

The rearrangement links TRBV2 to TRBJ1-3; D is unclear. Trimming left V 7 bases short and J 2 bases short, with 12 bases between. Germline-derived CDR1 and CDR2 are SNHLY and FYNNEI. The CDR3 loop spans 14 amino acids. The CDR3 loop reads CASTQKRAGNTIYF. In DNA, the CDR3 is TGTGCCAGCACTCAAAAGAGGGCTGGAAACACCATATATTTT. The whole variable domain, remainder taken from reference TRBV2 and TRBJ1-3, is EPEVTQTPSHQVTQMGQEVILRCVPISNHLYFYWYRQILGQKVEFLVSFYNNEISEKSEIFDDQFSVERPDGSNFTLKIRSTKLEDSAMYFCASTQKRAGNTIYFGEGSWLTVV.